One sample yielded the 30 T cell receptor beta chains listed below, sequenced in a study of beta chain features in type 1 diabetes. TCRB transcripts that were expressed got sequenced, as all of the isolated RNA had been reverse transcribed. The table came from immunoSEQ multiplex PCR; TCRdb's copy has only in-frame clones and leaves some out. The data show 850,000 to 900,000 clones, 15% to 20% seen once. The sequenced material came from naive CD4+ T cells from blood. These TCRs come from a woman aged 18-29 years in good health.

This clone was seen only a few times. The chain is built from TRBV5-5 and TRBJ1-5; a weak D match, TRBD1 (6 bases). The ends were cut back, 5 bases at V and 5 bases at J, with 8 bases in the middle. The length of the CDR3 is 12 residues. Germline V gene data show CDR1 as SGHKS and CDR2 as YYEKEE (reference sequence). CDR3 region: CASSKGDQPQHF. DNA of the CDR3: TGTGCCAGCAGTAAGGGGGATCAGCCCCAGCATTTT.

The rearrangement links TRBV10-2 to TRBJ2-1, with 7 bases identical to TRBD2. The trim removed 0 bases at V and 9 bases at J, leaving 11 bases unmatched. This CDR3 contains 16 residues. Germline V gene sequence: CDR1 WSHSY, CDR2 SAAADI. DNA of the CDR3: TGCGCCAGCAGTGAGTCTGTAGCGGGCCTACCGGGTGAGCAGTTCTTC. This gives the protein CASSESVAGLPGEQFF.

This clone is a singleton in its sample. The chain carries TRBV11-2 and TRBJ1-2; no firm D call. Germline V CDR1 and CDR2: SGHAT, FQNNGV. The V end was cut by 5 bases, the J end by 6 bases, with 10 bases between. The CDR3 extends over 12 amino acids. This CDR3 is CASSKTKDGYTF. CDR3 DNA: TGTGCCAGCAGCAAAACGAAGGATGGCTACACCTTC.

The chain couples TRBV28 to TRBJ2-5; a possible D gene is TRBD1 (5 bases). Trimming pared 7 bases from V and 5 bases from J, leaving 5 bases between. Germline V gene lookup returns CDR1 MDHEN and CDR2 SYDVKM. The CDR3 has 10 amino acids. The CDR3, as DNA: TGTGCCAGCAAGGGGGAGACCCAGTACTTC. It translates to CASKGETQYF.

The chain recombines TRBV7-9 with TRBJ2-5, with 8 bases lining up with TRBD2. Trimming at V came to 2 bases and at J to 4 bases, leaving 6 bases not matched to a gene. CDR1 is SEHNR and CDR2 is FQNEAQ in the germline V gene (reference sequence). The CDR3 has 15 amino acids. The CDR3 region has the DNA TGTGCCAGCAGCTTATCGGCGGGAGGCCGAGAGACCCAGTACTTC. This translates into CASSLSAGGRETQYF.

This clone was observed a handful of times. The gene calls are TRBV5-4 and TRBJ2-7; D gene uncertain. V lost 0 bases, J lost 4 bases, and 5 bases lay in between. Germline-derived CDR1 and CDR2 are SGHNT and YYREEE (reference sequence). This CDR3 contains 12 residues. The CDR3 loop is CASSLDRYEQYF. DNA of the CDR3: TGTGCCAGCAGCTTGGACCGGTACGAGCAGTACTTC.

In this sample, this clone turned up a few times. The chain couples TRBV5-1 to TRBJ2-5; D remains ambiguous. Trimming left V 0 bases short and J 1 base short, with 7 bases between. The CDR3 has 14 residues. Germline values: CDR1 SGHRS, CDR2 YFSETQ. CDR3 protein: CASSLVPAQETQYF. Here the CDR3 DNA reads TGCGCCAGCAGCTTGGTCCCAGCCCAAGAGACCCAGTACTTC. Full variable domain (missing parts from reference TRBV5-1 and TRBJ2-5): KAGVTQTPRYLIKTRGQQVTLSCSPISGHRSVSWYQQTPGQGLQFLFEYFSETQRNKGNFPGRFSGRQFSNSRSEMNVSTLELGDSALYLCASSLVPAQETQYFGPGTRLLVL.

The V and J genes are TRBV5-1 and TRBJ2-7, with 10 bases that match TRBD2. The CDR3 loop spans 16 amino acids. CDR1 and CDR2 from the germline V gene are SGHRS and YFSETQ. Germline trimming cut 2 bases from V and 6 bases from J; bases unmatched to any gene: 11. The CDR3 DNA follows: TGCGCCAGCAGCTTAACTAAAGCGGGAGGGCTATCCGAGCAGTACTTC. Protein product: CASSLTKAGGLSEQYF. The full variable domain, rest sourced from reference TRBV5-1 and TRBJ2-7, is KAGVTQTPRYLIKTRGQQVTLSCSPISGHRSVSWYQQTPGQGLQFLFEYFSETQRNKGNFPGRFSGRQFSNSRSEMNVSTLELGDSALYLCASSLTKAGGLSEQYFGPGTRLTVT.

This clone was seen a handful of times. V is TRBV29-1 and J is TRBJ2-7; possible D gene TRBD2, 6 bases. Trimming removed 4 bases at V and 1 base at J, with 14 bases between. Germline assignment: CDR1 SQVTM and CDR2 ANQGSEA. This CDR3 contains 14 residues. This chain's CDR3 is CSVGPRAGSYEQYF. CDR3 bases: TGCAGCGTTGGTCCGCGAGCGGGTTCCTACGAGCAGTACTTC.

At least ten counts were recorded for this clone. The chain links TRBV28 to TRBJ2-7; TRBD1 might be the D (6 bases). V was clipped by 8 bases and J by 3 bases, with 14 bases between them. CDR1 is MDHEN and CDR2 is SYDVKM in the germline V gene. The length of the CDR3 is 13 residues. The CDR3 DNA follows: TGTGCCAGCCTTGAGACAGGACGCTACGAGCAGTACTTC. It encodes CASLETGRYEQYF.

The chain uses TRBV28 and TRBJ2-7; 8 bases fit TRBD1. Germline CDR1 MDHEN, CDR2 SYDVKM. J gave up 6 bases and V 1 base, and 5 bases lay outside the gene matches. The CDR3 spans 14 residues. CDR3 coding DNA: TGTGCCAGCAGTTTATACGGCAGGGGGCGCGAGCAGTACTTC. Translated: CASSLYGRGREQYF.

The gene calls are TRBV19 and TRBJ1-2; 7 nucleotides line up with TRBD1. V shed 4 bases, J shed 8 bases, and the junction held 16 bases outside the gene matches. Germline V gene lookup returns CDR1 LNHDA and CDR2 SQIVND (reference sequence). The CDR3 runs 16 residues. The CDR3 sequence: CASSNPGQSLRRGYTF. The CDR3 bases are TGTGCCAGTAGTAACCCGGGACAGAGTTTGAGGCGCGGCTACACCTTC.

The CDR3 bases are TGTGCCAGCAGCTTATACAAGGGGGCGCCAGGCTACACCTTC. Residues: CASSLYKGAPGYTF. This chain connects TRBV7-2 to TRBJ1-2; TRBD1 matches at 7 bases. Germline V gene data show CDR1 as SGHTA and CDR2 as FQGNSA. V trimming: 2 bases; J trimming: 8 bases; junction bases outside the gene matches: 8. The CDR3 is 14 residues long.

The gene calls are TRBV6-5 and TRBJ2-5, with 7 bases aligning to TRBD2. The V and J ends lost 0 bases and 2 bases, in that order; junction bases with no gene match: 3. CDR1 and CDR2 (germline): MNHEY, SVGAGI. The CDR3 sequence is 15 residues long. This CDR3 reads CASSYSGGVQETQYF. CDR3 nucleotides: TGTGCCAGCAGTTACTCGGGGGGGGTACAAGAGACCCAGTACTTC.

This clone was picked up a small number of times. The genes are TRBV23-1 and TRBJ2-7; no reliable D call. TRBV23-1 is treated as an ORF (open reading frame) with a function not yet certain. This CDR3 has 16 amino acids. V lost 0 bases to trimming and J lost 0 bases, with 12 bases between them. CDR3 DNA: TGCGCCAGCAGTCAATCGGTCGCCCCAAGCTCCTACGAGCAGTACTTC. Protein: CASSQSVAPSSYEQYF.

The chain employs TRBV29-1 and TRBJ1-1; 7 nucleotides line up with TRBD1. V trimming: 4 bases; J trimming: 3 bases; junction bases outside the gene matches: 8. The CDR3 is 14 amino acids. CDR1 is SQVTM, CDR2 ANQGSEA, per germline. CDR3 loop: CSVGARTGDTEAFF. DNA of the CDR3: TGCAGCGTTGGGGCTCGGACAGGAGACACTGAAGCTTTCTTT.

This clone has just a few counts. This chain joins TRBV5-8 and TRBJ2-3; TRBD1 aligns across 9 bases. CDR1 is SGHTS, CDR2 YDEGEE, per germline. The CDR3 length is 14 residues. V dropped 4 bases and J dropped 6; count of bases not matched to a gene: 6. CDR3 loop: CASSPGQGSDTQYF. The CDR3 DNA reads as TGTGCCAGCAGCCCGGGACAGGGTTCGGATACGCAGTATTTT.

The V call is TRBV6-5, the J call TRBJ2-5; 7 nucleotides align to TRBD1. V was pared by 6 bases and J by 13 bases, with 11 bases of the junction left unmatched. The CDR3 loop spans 12 amino acids. Germline V CDR1 and CDR2: MNHEY, SVGAGI. The CDR3 DNA sequence: TGTGCCAGCAGCCCCCTCGGGACAGCCGTGTACTTC. Residues: CASSPLGTAVYF.

V is TRBV19 and J is TRBJ1-5, with TRBD1 identical over 9 bases. Germline trimming cut 4 bases from V and 1 base from J; bases unmatched to any gene: 11. Germline V gives CDR1 LNHDA, CDR2 SQIVND (reference sequence). The CDR3 totals 18 residues. The CDR3 nucleotides are TGTGCCAGTAGTACCTACCCGGGACAGGGCGGCAGCAATCAGCCCCAGCATTTT. It codes for CASSTYPGQGGSNQPQHF.

The J gene is TRBJ2-5, the V gene TRBV4-3; 7 nucleotides align to TRBD1. The CDR3 contains 13 residues. Germline loops: CDR1 LGHNA, CDR2 YSLEER. With 0 bases clipped from V and 13 bases from J, the junction kept 8 bases outside the gene matches. DNA for the CDR3: TGCGCCAGCAGCCAAGATGCCAGGGGGTTGCGGTACTTC. Amino acid sequence: CASSQDARGLRYF.

The CDR3 spells CASSLLGPTGGNTIYF. The CDR3 DNA reads TGTGCCAGCAGTTTATTAGGGCCTACGGGTGGAAACACCATATATTTT. The chain couples TRBV28 to TRBJ1-3; D not certain. CDR1 is MDHEN and CDR2 is SYDVKM in the germline V gene. The CDR3 is made up of 16 amino acids. Trimming removed 1 base at V and 3 bases at J, with 13 bases between. Together with reference TRBV28 and TRBJ1-3, the CDR3 gives the full variable domain: DVKVTQSSRYLVKRTGEKVFLECVQDMDHENMFWYRQDPGLGLRLIYFSYDVKMKEKGDIPEGYSVSREKKERFSLILESASTNQTSMYLCASSLLGPTGGNTIYFGEGSWLTVV.

The chain combines TRBV4-1 with TRBJ1-5; D ambiguous. From germline, CDR1 is MGHRA and CDR2 YSYEKL. The CDR3 spans 15 residues. Trimming removed 1 base at V and 7 bases at J, with 14 bases between. The CDR3 is CASSQAGRVGQPQHF. The CDR3 coding sequence is TGCGCCAGCAGCCAAGCCGGGCGGGTTGGGCAGCCCCAGCATTTT.

V gene TRBV28 combines with J gene TRBJ2-3, with D perhaps being TRBD1 or TRBD2 (5 bases each). The CDR3 spans 15 residues. Trimming took off 6 bases at V and 6 bases at J, with 19 bases between the two ends. CDR1 MDHEN and CDR2 SYDVKM come from the germline V gene. The CDR3 nucleotides are TGTGCCAGCAGCTCGGCTGGGACCAGGTCGGATACGCAGTATTTT. It encodes CASSSAGTRSDTQYF.

This clone was counted only a few times. J is TRBJ2-6 and V is TRBV10-3, with D uncertain. V was trimmed by 2 bases and J by 1 base, leaving 15 bases between them. In germline, CDR1 is ENHRY, CDR2 SYGVKD. The CDR3 runs to 18 residues. The CDR3 region is CAISEPSPGLSGANVLTF. The CDR3 region has the DNA TGTGCCATCAGTGAGCCCTCCCCCGGGCTTTCTGGGGCCAACGTCCTGACTTTC.

This clone has more than one count but fewer than ten. V is TRBV7-3 and J is TRBJ1-1; no definite D call. Trimming cost V 2 bases and J 5 bases, with 9 bases left between them. This CDR3 comprises 13 residues. Germline assignment: CDR1 SGHTA and CDR2 FQGTGA. The CDR3 nucleotides read TGTGCCAGCAGCTTATCCCATGGTACTGAAGCTTTCTTT. This gives the protein CASSLSHGTEAFF.

Points on this clone: Other nucleotide sequences in the sample specify the same CDR3. The chain couples TRBV7-8 to TRBJ1-1; the D is unclear. The CDR3 is 14 amino acids. Germline V gene sequence: CDR1 SGHVS, CDR2 FQNEAQ. V lost 1 base and J lost 1, with 7 bases in between. Here the CDR3 reads CASSLVTGNTEAFF. The CDR3 DNA sequence: TGTGCCAGCAGCTTAGTGACCGGGAACACTGAAGCTTTCTTT.

This clone was counted a few times. The J gene is TRBJ1-2, the V gene TRBV4-3; 8 bases fit TRBD1. Trimming removed 4 bases from V and 4 bases from J; junction bases left unmatched: 8. The germline V gene has CDR1 LGHNA and CDR2 YSLEER. The CDR3 runs 15 residues. CDR3 region: CASSPRTDRGYGYTF. For the CDR3, the DNA is TGCGCCAGCAGCCCACGCACAGACAGGGGCTATGGCTACACCTTC.

This clone showed up just a few times. The gene calls are TRBV6-6 and TRBJ2-5; D is possibly TRBD1 (7 bases). Germline V gene sequence: CDR1 MNHNY, CDR2 SVGAGI (reference sequence). Trimming shortened V by 7 bases and J by 5 bases, and 17 bases separated the two germline ends. The CDR3 contains 14 residues. CDR3 DNA sequence: TGTGCCAGCACCCCAGGGGGGAGAGGGGAGACCCAGTACTTC. Amino acid sequence: CASTPGGRGETQYF.

This clone was observed a handful of times. This sequence joins TRBV6-1 and TRBJ2-4; perhaps TRBD1 as D (6 bases). This CDR3 comprises 15 residues. V dropped 8 bases and J dropped 2 bases, with 16 bases sitting between them. The V gene's germline CDR1 is MNHNS and CDR2 SASEGT. The CDR3 protein is CASGVQGRTKNIQYF. CDR3 in DNA: TGTGCCAGCGGTGTGCAGGGGAGAACCAAAAACATTCAGTACTTC.

This chain joins TRBV18 and TRBJ2-2; TRBD1 matches 7 bases. The CDR3 is 15 amino acids. The ends lost 3 bases at V and 6 bases at J; junction bases unmatched: 7. Germline CDR1 is KGHSH and CDR2 is LQKENI. The CDR3 sequence: CASSPIIQGSGELFF. In DNA, the CDR3 is TGTGCCAGCTCACCTATAATACAGGGGTCCGGGGAGCTGTTTTTT.